This T cell receptor beta chain was sequenced in a study of T cell repertoires in cytomegalovirus infection. Whole-study context: Well-studied HLA-B-restricted CMV epitopes were used in the study alongside recently identified HLA-C-restricted ones. Both CMV infection and a matching HLA type were indicated by public TCR beta signatures. Findings and limits, study-wide: Summed frequency of public TCR beta families distinguished CMV carriers with the relevant HLA.

Per germline, CDR1 SEHNR and CDR2 FQNEAQ (reference sequence). Trimming took 5 bases from V and 9 from J, leaving 20 bases between them. The CDR3 has 15 amino acids. The table lists this clonotype with many counts. Its antigen remains unidentified. TCRdb independently ran MiXCR on the reads; one entry per CDR3 protein. The sample lists 700,000 to 900,000 distinct CDR3 sequences; approximately 32% were seen once. The chain carries TRBV7-9 and TRBJ2-1, with a possible D match to TRBD2 (6 bases). Sequencing was performed on cultured CD8+ T cells from PBMCs, taken from culture after CMV antigen stimulation. This receptor was obtained from a human donor in good health (CMV status not recorded). Some clones in this sample may be carry-over from other donors' samples. The CDR3 here is CASSEEGWFNFEQFF. The CDR3 coding sequence is TGTGCCAGCAGCGAGGAGGGATGGTTTAATTTTGAGCAGTTCTTC.